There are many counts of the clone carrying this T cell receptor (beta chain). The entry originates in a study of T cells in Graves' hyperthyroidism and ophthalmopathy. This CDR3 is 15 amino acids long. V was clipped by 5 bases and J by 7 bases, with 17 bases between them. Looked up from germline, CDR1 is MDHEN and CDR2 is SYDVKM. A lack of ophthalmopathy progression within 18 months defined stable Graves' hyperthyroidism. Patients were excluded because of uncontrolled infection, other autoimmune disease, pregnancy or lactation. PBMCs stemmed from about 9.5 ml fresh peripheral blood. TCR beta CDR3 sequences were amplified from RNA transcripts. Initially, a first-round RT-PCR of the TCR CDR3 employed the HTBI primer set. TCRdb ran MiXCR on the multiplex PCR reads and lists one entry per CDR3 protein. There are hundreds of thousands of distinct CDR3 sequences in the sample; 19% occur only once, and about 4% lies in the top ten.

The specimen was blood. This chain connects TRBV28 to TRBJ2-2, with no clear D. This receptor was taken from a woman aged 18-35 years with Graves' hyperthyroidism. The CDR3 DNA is TGTGCCAGCAGTAACTTCGGTAGACGGGTCGGGGAGCTGTTTTTT. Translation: CASSNFGRRVGELFF.